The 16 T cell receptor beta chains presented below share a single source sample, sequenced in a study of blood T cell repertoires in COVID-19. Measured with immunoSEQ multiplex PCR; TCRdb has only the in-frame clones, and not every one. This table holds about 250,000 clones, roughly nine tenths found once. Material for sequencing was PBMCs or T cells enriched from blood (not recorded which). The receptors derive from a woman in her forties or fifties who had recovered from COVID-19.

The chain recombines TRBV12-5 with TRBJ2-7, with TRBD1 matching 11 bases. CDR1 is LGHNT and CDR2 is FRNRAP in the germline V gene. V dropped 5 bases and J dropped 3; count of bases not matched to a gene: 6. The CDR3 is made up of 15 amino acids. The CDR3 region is CASGLGQGAGYEQYF. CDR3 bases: TGTGCTAGTGGTCTCGGACAGGGGGCAGGCTACGAGCAGTACTTC.

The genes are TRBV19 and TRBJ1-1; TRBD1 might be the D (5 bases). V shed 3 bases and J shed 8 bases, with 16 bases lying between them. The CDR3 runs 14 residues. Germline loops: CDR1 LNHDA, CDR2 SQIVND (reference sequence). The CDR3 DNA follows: TGTGCCAGTAGTATTAACCCCAGGGCCACCGAAGCTTTCTTT. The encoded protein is CASSINPRATEAFF.

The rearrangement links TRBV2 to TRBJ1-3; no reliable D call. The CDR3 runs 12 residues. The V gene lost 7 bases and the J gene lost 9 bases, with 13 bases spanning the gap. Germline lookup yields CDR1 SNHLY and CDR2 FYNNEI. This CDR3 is CASTLEGGTIYF. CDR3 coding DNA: TGTGCCAGCACCCTGGAGGGTGGCACCATATATTTT.

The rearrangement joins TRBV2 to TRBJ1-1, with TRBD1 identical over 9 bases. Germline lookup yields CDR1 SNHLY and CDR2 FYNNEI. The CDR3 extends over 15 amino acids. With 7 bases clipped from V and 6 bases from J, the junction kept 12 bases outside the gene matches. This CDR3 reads CASKARTGALSEAFF. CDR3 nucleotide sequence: TGTGCCAGCAAGGCCAGGACAGGGGCGTTATCTGAAGCTTTCTTT.

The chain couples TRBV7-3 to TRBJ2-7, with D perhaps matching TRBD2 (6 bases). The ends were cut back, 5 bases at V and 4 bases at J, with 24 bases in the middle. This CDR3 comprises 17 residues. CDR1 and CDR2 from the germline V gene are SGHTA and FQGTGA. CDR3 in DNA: TGTGCCAGCAGCCCCCGGGAGATAGCGCGCATTAAATACGAGCAGTACTTC. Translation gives CASSPREIARIKYEQYF. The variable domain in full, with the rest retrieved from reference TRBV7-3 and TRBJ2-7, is GAGVSQTPSNKVTEKGKYVELRCDPISGHTALYWYRQSLGQGPEFLIYFQGTGAADDSGLPNDRFFAVRPEGSVSTLKIQRTERGDSAVYLCASSPREIARIKYEQYFGPGTRLTVT.

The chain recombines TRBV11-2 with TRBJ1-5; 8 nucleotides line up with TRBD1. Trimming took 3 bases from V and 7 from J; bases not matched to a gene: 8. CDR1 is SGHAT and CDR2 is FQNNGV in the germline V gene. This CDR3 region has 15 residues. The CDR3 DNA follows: TGTGCCAGCAGCTTCGGTGGGGCAGGGGGCCAGCCCCAGCATTTT. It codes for CASSFGGAGGQPQHF.

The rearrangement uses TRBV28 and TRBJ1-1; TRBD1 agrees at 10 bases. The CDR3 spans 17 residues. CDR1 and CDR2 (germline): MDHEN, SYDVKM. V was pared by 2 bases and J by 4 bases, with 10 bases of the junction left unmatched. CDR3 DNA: TGTGCCAGCAGTTTAGGATCCTGGGGACAGGGGTCCACTGAAGCTTTCTTT. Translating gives CASSLGSWGQGSTEAFF.

CDR3 nucleotide sequence: TGTGCCAGCAGCTACTCCTCGGGCCAGTACTTC. The encoded protein is CASSYSSGQYF. V and J are TRBV11-1 and TRBJ2-5, with unresolved D. Trimming took 4 bases from V and 10 from J, leaving 10 bases between them. This CDR3 is built from 11 residues. The germline gives CDR1 SGHAT, CDR2 FQDESV (reference sequence). The variable domain in full, completed from reference TRBV11-1 and TRBJ2-5, reads EAEVAQSPRYKITEKSQAVAFWCDPISGHATLYWYRQILGQGPELLVQFQDESVVDDSQLPKDRFSAERLKGVDSTLKIQPAELGDSAMYLCASSYSSGQYFGPGTRLLVL.

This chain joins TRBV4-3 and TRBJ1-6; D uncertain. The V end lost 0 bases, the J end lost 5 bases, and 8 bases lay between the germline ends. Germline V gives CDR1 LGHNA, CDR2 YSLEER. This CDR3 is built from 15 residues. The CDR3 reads CASSQEVTNNSPLHF. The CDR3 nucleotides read TGCGCCAGCAGCCAAGAGGTGACTAATAATTCACCCCTCCACTTT.

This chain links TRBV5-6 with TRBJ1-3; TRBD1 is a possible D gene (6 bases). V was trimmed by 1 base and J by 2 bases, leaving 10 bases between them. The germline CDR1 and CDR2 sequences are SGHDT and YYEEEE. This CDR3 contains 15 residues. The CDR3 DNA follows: TGTGCCAGCAGCTTGAACACAGGGACTGGAAACACCATATATTTT. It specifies CASSLNTGTGNTIYF.

The CDR3 protein is CASSQAGTGRNEQFF. DNA for the CDR3: TGTGCCAGCAGCCAAGCGGGAACAGGGAGAAATGAGCAGTTCTTC. The rearrangement uses TRBV14 and TRBJ2-1, with a weak D call TRBD1 (6 bases). With 1 base removed from V and 7 bases from J, the gap between germline ends came to 14 bases. From germline, CDR1 is SGHDN and CDR2 FVKESK. The CDR3 has 15 amino acids.

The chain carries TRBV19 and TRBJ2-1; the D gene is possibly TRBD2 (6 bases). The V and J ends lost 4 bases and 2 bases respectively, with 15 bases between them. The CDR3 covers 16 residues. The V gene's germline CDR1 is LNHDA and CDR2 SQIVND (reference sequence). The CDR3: CASSTKTRGAYNEQFF. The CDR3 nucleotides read TGTGCCAGTAGTACTAAGACTAGAGGGGCCTACAATGAGCAGTTCTTC. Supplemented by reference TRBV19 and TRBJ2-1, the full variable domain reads DGGITQSPKYLFRKEGQNVTLSCEQNLNHDAMYWYRQDPGQGLRLIYYSQIVNDFQKGDIAEGYSVSREKKESFPLTVTSAQKNPTAFYLCASSTKTRGAYNEQFFGPGTRLTVL.

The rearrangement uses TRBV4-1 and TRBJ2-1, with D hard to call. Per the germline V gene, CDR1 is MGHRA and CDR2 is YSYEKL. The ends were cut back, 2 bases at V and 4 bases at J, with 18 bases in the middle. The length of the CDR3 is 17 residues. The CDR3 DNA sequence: TGCGCCAGCAGCCAATCACCCCCCCCTCACATGTACAATGAGCAGTTCTTC. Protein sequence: CASSQSPPPHMYNEQFF.

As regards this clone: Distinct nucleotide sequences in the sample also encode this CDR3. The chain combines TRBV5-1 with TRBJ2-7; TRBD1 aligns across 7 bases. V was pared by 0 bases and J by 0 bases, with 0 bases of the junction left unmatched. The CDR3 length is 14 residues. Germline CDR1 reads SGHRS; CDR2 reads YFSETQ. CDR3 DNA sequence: TGCGCCAGCAGCTTGGACAGGGGCTCCTACGAGCAGTACTTC. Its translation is CASSLDRGSYEQYF.

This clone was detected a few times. CDR3 region: CASSLQIFNSPLHF. The CDR3 DNA reads as TGTGCCAGCAGCTTACAGATCTTCAATTCACCCCTCCACTTT. This rearrangement joins TRBV7-2 to TRBJ1-6; D not certain. This CDR3 contains 14 residues. Germline V gene data show CDR1 as SGHTA and CDR2 as FQGNSA. V lost 2 bases and J 7 bases, leaving 9 bases between the germline ends.

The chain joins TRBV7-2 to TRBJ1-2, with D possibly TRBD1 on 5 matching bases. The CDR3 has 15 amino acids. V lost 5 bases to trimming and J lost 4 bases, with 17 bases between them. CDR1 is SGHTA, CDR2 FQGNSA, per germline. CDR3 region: CASSPWGGLGYGYTF. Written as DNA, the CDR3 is TGTGCCAGCAGCCCGTGGGGGGGGTTGGGCTATGGCTACACCTTC.